This T cell receptor (beta chain) was documented in a study of T-cell reconstitution after alpha-beta-depleted transplantation in children. The ends lost 0 bases at V and 0 bases at J; junction bases unmatched: 8. There are 18 residues in the CDR3. Germline-derived CDR1 and CDR2 are SGHRS and YFSETQ. Study results and caveats: Approximately two months post-transplant, alpha-beta T cells reportedly originated from several hundred expanded graft clones.

This clonotype was counted many times. Its specificity is unknown. Researchers prepared the TCRbeta library using unique molecular identifiers, the study reports. TCRdb itself ran the PCR reads through MiXCR, one entry per CDR3 protein. The sample records around 180,000 distinct CDR3 sequences, 11% being singletons. Sequenced material: PBMCs, taken before TCRalphabeta/CD19-depleted stem cell transplant. The source of this sequence is a boy between 2 and 15 years old with acute myeloid leukemia, due to receive a stem cell transplant. This chain links TRBV5-1 with TRBJ1-4; 7 bases are a match to TRBD1. The CDR3 spells CASSLDIGTVATNEKLFF. The CDR3 nucleotides are TGCGCCAGCAGCTTGGATATCGGGACAGTTGCAACTAATGAAAAACTGTTTTTT.